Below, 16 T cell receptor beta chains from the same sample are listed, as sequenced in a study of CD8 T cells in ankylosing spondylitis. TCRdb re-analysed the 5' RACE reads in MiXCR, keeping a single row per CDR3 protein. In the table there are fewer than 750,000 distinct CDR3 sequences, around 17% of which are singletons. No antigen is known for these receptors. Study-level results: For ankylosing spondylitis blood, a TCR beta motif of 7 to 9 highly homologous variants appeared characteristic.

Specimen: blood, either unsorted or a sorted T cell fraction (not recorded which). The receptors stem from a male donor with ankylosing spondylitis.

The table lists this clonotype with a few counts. The CDR3 bases are TGTGCCAGCAGTTTTGGGACAGGAGAACTTAATTCACCCCTCCACTTT. It is translated as CASSFGTGELNSPLHF. The rearrangement links TRBV12-3 or TRBV12-4 to TRBJ1-6; 8 nucleotides match TRBD1. V shed 3 bases and J 6 bases; nucleotides not matched to a gene: 7. There are 16 residues in the CDR3.

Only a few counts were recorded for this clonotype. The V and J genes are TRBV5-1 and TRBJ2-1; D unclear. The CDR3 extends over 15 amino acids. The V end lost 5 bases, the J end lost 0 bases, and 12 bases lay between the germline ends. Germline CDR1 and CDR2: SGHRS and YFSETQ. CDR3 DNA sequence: TGCGCCAGCAGTATGGCGGATGTCTCCTACAATGAGCAGTTCTTC. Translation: CASSMADVSYNEQFF.

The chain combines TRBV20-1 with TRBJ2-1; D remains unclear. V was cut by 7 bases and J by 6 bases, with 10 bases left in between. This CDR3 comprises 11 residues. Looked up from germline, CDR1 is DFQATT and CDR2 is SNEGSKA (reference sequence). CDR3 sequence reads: CSGVQTNEQFF. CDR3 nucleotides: TGCAGTGGTGTACAGACCAATGAGCAGTTCTTC.

This CDR3 is CSARSPYNEQFF. CDR3 sequence (DNA): TGCAGTGCTCGATCCCCTTACAATGAGCAGTTCTTC. V is TRBV20-1 and J is TRBJ2-1, with no clear D. The CDR3 runs to 12 residues. Trimming pared 5 bases from V and 4 bases from J, leaving 9 bases between. Germline V gene lookup returns CDR1 DFQATT and CDR2 SNEGSKA (reference sequence).

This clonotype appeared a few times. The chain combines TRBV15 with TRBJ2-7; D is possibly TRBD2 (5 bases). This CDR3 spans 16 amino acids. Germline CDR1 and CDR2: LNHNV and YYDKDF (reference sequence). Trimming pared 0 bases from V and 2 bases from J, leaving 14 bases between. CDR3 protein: CATSRERHGGTYEQYF. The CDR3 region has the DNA TGTGCCACCAGCAGAGAGAGGCACGGAGGTACCTACGAGCAGTACTTC.

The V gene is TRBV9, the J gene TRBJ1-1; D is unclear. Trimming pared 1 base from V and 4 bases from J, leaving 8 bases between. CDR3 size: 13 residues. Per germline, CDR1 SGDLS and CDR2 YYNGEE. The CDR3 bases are TGTGCCAGCAGCGTATGGGCGAGCACTGAAGCTTTCTTT. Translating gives CASSVWASTEAFF.

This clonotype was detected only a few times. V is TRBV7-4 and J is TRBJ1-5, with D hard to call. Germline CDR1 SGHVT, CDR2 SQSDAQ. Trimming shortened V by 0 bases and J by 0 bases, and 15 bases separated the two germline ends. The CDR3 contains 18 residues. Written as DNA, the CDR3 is TGTGCCAGCAGCTTAGCGCCAGGAGGTTTAAATAGCAATCAGCCCCAGCATTTT. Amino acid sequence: CASSLAPGGLNSNQPQHF.

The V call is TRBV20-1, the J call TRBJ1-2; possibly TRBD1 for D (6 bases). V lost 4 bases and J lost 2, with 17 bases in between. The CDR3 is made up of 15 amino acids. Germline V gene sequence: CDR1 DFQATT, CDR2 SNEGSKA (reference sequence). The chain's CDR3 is CSATHTLTGNYGYTF. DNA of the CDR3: TGCAGTGCTACCCACACACTAACAGGGAACTATGGCTACACCTTC.

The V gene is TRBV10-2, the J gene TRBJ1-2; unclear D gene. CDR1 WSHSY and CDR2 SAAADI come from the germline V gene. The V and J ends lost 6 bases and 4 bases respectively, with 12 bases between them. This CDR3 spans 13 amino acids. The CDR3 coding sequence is TGCGCCAGCAGGCTCGCCGACGGCTATGGCTACACCTTC. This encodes CASRLADGYGYTF.

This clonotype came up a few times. The CDR3 DNA reads as TGTGCCACCAGCACGGATCTAGCGGGAGACCGTGAGACCTACGAGCAGTACTTC. Translating it yields CATSTDLAGDRETYEQYF. The chain uses TRBV15 and TRBJ2-7, with TRBD2 matching 10 bases. The V gene's germline CDR1 is LNHNV and CDR2 YYDKDF (reference sequence). The V and J ends lost 4 bases and 2 bases, in that order; junction bases with no gene match: 14. CDR3 length: 18 amino acids.

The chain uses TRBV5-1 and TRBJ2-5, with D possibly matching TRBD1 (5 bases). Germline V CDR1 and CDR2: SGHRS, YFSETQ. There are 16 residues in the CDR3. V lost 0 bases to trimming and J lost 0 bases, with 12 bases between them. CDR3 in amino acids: CASSLARASYQETQYF. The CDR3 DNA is TGCGCCAGCAGCTTGGCCAGGGCCTCGTACCAAGAGACCCAGTACTTC.

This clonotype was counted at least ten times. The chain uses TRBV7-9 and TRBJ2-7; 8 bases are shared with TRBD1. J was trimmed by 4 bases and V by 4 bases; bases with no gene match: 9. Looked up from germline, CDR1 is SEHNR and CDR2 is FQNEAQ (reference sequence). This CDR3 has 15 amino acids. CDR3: CASSYGQGLDYEQYF. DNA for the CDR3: TGTGCCAGCAGCTACGGACAGGGCTTGGATTACGAGCAGTACTTC.

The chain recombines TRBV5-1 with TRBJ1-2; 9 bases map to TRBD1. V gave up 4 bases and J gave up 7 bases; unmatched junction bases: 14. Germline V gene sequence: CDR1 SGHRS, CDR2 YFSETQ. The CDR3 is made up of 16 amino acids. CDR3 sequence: CASSPGDRAYSGGYTF. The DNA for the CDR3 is TGCGCCAGCAGCCCAGGGGACAGGGCTTATAGTGGTGGCTACACCTTC.

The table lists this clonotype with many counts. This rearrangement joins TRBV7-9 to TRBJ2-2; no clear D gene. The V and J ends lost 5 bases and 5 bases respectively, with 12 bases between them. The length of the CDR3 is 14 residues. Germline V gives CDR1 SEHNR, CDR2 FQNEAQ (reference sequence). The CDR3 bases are TGTGCCAGCAGCCCGAGACATCTTACCGGGGAGCTGTTTTTT. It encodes CASSPRHLTGELFF.

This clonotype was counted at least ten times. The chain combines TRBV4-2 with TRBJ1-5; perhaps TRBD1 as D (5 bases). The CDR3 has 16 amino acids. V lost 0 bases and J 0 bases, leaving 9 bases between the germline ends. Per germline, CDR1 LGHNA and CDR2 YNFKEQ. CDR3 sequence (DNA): TGTGCCAGCAGCCAAGATTGGAGGGGTAGCAATCAGCCCCAGCATTTT. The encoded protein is CASSQDWRGSNQPQHF.

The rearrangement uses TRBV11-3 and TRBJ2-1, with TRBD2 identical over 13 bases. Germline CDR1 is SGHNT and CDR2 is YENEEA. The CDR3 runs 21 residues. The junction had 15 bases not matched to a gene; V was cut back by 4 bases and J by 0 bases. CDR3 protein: CASSSPGLAGSPLSSYNEQFF. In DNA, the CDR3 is TGTGCCAGCAGCTCCCCGGGACTAGCGGGGTCGCCTCTAAGCTCCTACAATGAGCAGTTCTTC.